The 5 T cell receptor beta chains listed next were all sequenced from one sample in a study of monozygotic twins with inflammatory bowel disease. No DNA is given; TCRdb re-called the 5' RACE reads and lists each CDR3 protein once. The repertoire table contains over 120,000 distinct CDR3 sequences. The sample consisted of blood. These receptors were taken from a human donor with ulcerative colitis or Crohn's disease, or a healthy co-twin of an affected twin (not recorded which).

The chain employs TRBV4-1 and TRBJ2-5; with no DNA, the TCRdb D assignment of TRBD1 cannot be verified. CDR1 and CDR2 from the germline V gene are MGHRA and YSYEKL. CDR3 length: 15 residues. CDR3 amino acids: CASSQEGRAQETQYF.

The chain uses TRBV10-3 and TRBJ2-6; TCRdb's D call of TRBD1 is untestable without DNA. Germline V gene data show CDR1 as ENHRY and CDR2 as SYGVKD. The CDR3 runs to 16 residues. CDR3 sequence reads: CATPRDSLGGANVLTF.

The CDR3 region is CSVASPPTHEQYF. The chain couples TRBV29-1 to TRBJ2-7. Germline assignment: CDR1 SQVTM and CDR2 ANQGSEA. CDR3 length equals 13 residues.

The gene calls are TRBV24-1 and TRBJ2-6; there is no DNA to check the TCRdb D call of TRBD1. The CDR3 runs to 17 residues. Germline assignment: CDR1 KGHDR and CDR2 SFDVKD. CDR3 residues: CATSERPVLHRANVLTF.

This sequence joins TRBV20-1 and TRBJ1-2; checking the TCRdb D call of TRBD1 is not possible without DNA. This CDR3 contains 13 residues. From germline, CDR1 is DFQATT and CDR2 SNEGSKA (reference sequence). This CDR3 is CSLRTVLNYGYTF.